The 32 T cell receptor beta chains below all came from one sample that was sequenced in a study of Ad26.COV2.S vaccination and SARS-CoV-2 variants. Regarding treatment: 19 received Ad26.COV2.S at low or high dose, single or two shots; five or six received placebo; per-sample allocation not given. Material that was analyzed had been drawn on day 63 after the first vaccine or placebo injection. Measured with immunoSEQ multiplex PCR; TCRdb has only the in-frame clones, and not every one. The repertoire has roughly 680,000 clones, 89% of them found once; the top ten carry nearly 1.5%. Specimen: peripheral blood, collected in a trial of Ad26.COV2.S vaccine versus placebo. Receptors were obtained from a person between 18 and 65 years old who received the Ad26.COV2.S COVID-19 vaccine or a placebo.

CDR3 amino acids: CASSELRSSPYNEQFF. CDR3 sequence (DNA): TGTGCCAGCAGTGAACTGAGGAGTAGCCCCTACAATGAGCAGTTCTTC. V gene TRBV25-1 combines with J gene TRBJ2-1; D gene unclear. Trimming cost V 2 bases and J 2 bases, with 13 bases left between them. This CDR3 has 16 amino acids. CDR1 is MGHDK, CDR2 SYGVNS, per germline.

This rearrangement joins TRBV3-1 (or the pseudogene TRBV3-2) to TRBJ2-5; 7 nucleotides line up with TRBD1. V was clipped by 4 bases and J by 6 bases; unmatched bases: 14. The CDR3 consists of 16 residues. Germline V gene lookup returns CDR1 LGHDT and CDR2 YNNKEL (reference sequence). DNA of the CDR3: TGTGCCAGCAGCCCCGTGGTTGGACAGGCTAGAAAGACCCAGTACTTC. This translates into CASSPVVGQARKTQYF.

V is TRBV5-6 and J is TRBJ1-1, with D unresolved. The CDR3 has 13 residues. From germline, CDR1 is SGHDT and CDR2 YYEEEE. Trimming removed 3 bases at V and 0 bases at J, with 6 bases between. The chain's CDR3 is CASSYYMNTEAFF. The CDR3 nucleotides read TGTGCCAGCAGCTACTACATGAACACTGAAGCTTTCTTT.

This clone appeared once. The chain recombines TRBV11-2 with TRBJ2-3, with 9 bases matching TRBD1. V trimming: 5 bases; J trimming: 2 bases; junction bases outside the gene matches: 8. Germline lookup yields CDR1 SGHAT and CDR2 FQNNGV. CDR3 length: 16 residues. The CDR3 DNA follows: TGTGCCAGCAGCCCCGGGACAGGGTTTAACACAGATACGCAGTATTTT. Amino acid sequence: CASSPGTGFNTDTQYF.

The chain employs TRBV6-5 and TRBJ2-7, with 7 bases lining up with TRBD1. The CDR3 contains 14 residues. V was pared by 5 bases and J by 2 bases, with 6 bases of the junction left unmatched. The germline gives CDR1 MNHEY, CDR2 SVGAGI. CDR3 sequence (DNA): TGTGCCAGCAGTCCGGACAGGTCCACCTACGAGCAGTACTTC. Protein product: CASSPDRSTYEQYF.

V and J are TRBV4-2 and TRBJ2-4, with TRBD2 matching over 14 bases. The CDR3 has 16 residues. CDR1 is LGHNA, CDR2 YNFKEQ, per germline. The trim removed 3 bases at V and 7 bases at J, leaving 5 bases unmatched. The CDR3 protein is CASSHPGLAGVNIQYF. CDR3 nucleotide sequence: TGTGCCAGCAGCCACCCGGGACTAGCGGGAGTGAACATTCAGTACTTC.

This chain joins TRBV5-6 and TRBJ2-2; the match to TRBD2 covers 11 bases. There are 16 residues in the CDR3. Germline V lookup: CDR1 SGHDT, CDR2 YYEEEE. V lost 3 bases to trimming and J lost 3 bases; unmatched junction nucleotides: 4. The CDR3, as DNA: TGTGCCAGCAGCTCTAGCGGGAGGAGGTACACCGGGGAGCTGTTTTTT. This encodes CASSSSGRRYTGELFF. Looking up the rest from reference TRBV5-6 and TRBJ2-2 gives the full variable domain: DAGVTQSPTHLIKTRGQQVTLRCSPKSGHDTVSWYQQALGQGPQFIFQYYEEEERQRGNFPDRFSGHQFPNYSSELNVNALLLGDSALYLCASSSSGRRYTGELFFGEGSRLTVL.

This clone was picked up a small number of times. This chain links TRBV7-8 with TRBJ1-6; perhaps TRBD1 as D (6 bases). V lost 0 bases and J lost 5, with 11 bases in between. CDR1 is SGHVS and CDR2 is FQNEAQ in the germline V gene. CDR3 length equals 16 residues. CDR3 protein: CASSLAEGGNNSPLHF. DNA for the CDR3: TGTGCCAGCAGCTTAGCGGAAGGGGGAAATAATTCACCCCTCCACTTT.

The CDR3, as DNA: TGTGCCAGCAGCCAGGGGGGACAACCCGTTCTGTTTTTT. It yields the protein CASSQGGQPVLFF. The V gene is TRBV3-1 (or the pseudogene TRBV3-2), the J gene TRBJ1-4; TRBD1 might be the D (6 bases). Germline V gene data show CDR1 as LGHDT and CDR2 as YNNKEL (reference sequence). Trimming stripped 3 bases from V and 14 bases from J, with 16 bases between. CDR3 length: 13 residues.

The chain combines TRBV5-4 with TRBJ2-2; D gene uncertain. V lost 4 bases to trimming and J lost 2 bases, with 9 bases between them. CDR3 length: 14 amino acids. CDR1 is SGHNT, CDR2 YYREEE, per germline (reference sequence). For the CDR3, the DNA is TGTGCCAGCAGCCGGGCAGGAAACACCGGGGAGCTGTTTTTT. This sequence encodes CASSRAGNTGELFF.

The chain couples TRBV5-3 to TRBJ2-5, with 9 bases matching TRBD2. TRBV5-3 is an ORF, and what it does is uncertain. The V and J ends lost 4 bases and 3 bases, in that order; junction bases with no gene match: 10. This CDR3 spans 16 amino acids. The CDR3 region is CARSHQRGATEETQYF. The CDR3 region has the DNA TGTGCCAGAAGCCACCAGCGGGGGGCGACTGAAGAGACCCAGTACTTC.

This clone has just a few counts. Distinct nucleotide sequences in the sample also encode this CDR3. This rearrangement joins TRBV6-2 or TRBV6-3 to TRBJ2-7; D unresolved. CDR3 size: 11 residues. Between the trimmed V and J ends, which lost 6 bases and 0 bases, there was a span of 3 bases. Germline-derived CDR1 and CDR2 are MNHEY and SVGEGT. The CDR3 spells CASSPSYEQYF. CDR3 bases: TGTGCCAGCAGCCCCTCCTACGAGCAGTACTTC.

This clone showed up just once. This chain uses TRBV7-2 with TRBJ1-5; D not resolved. This CDR3 is built from 12 residues. V lost 5 bases, J lost 7 bases, and 9 bases lay in between. Germline V gene data show CDR1 as SGHTA and CDR2 as FQGNSA. The DNA for the CDR3 is TGTGCCAGCAGCCTACAAGGACAGCCCCAGCATTTT. Protein sequence: CASSLQGQPQHF.

For the CDR3, the DNA is TGTGCCAGCAGCGTACTGGGGACGGACACCGGGGAGCTGTTTTTT. Translating gives CASSVLGTDTGELFF. The rearrangement joins TRBV9 to TRBJ2-2; D possibly uses TRBD1 or TRBD2 (5 bases each). The CDR3 is 15 residues long. Per germline, CDR1 SGDLS and CDR2 YYNGEE. Trimming took 1 base from V and 3 from J, leaving 10 bases between them.

V and J are TRBV30 and TRBJ2-7, with 9 bases matching TRBD1. Germline V gene sequence: CDR1 GTSNPN, CDR2 SVGIG (reference sequence). Trimming at V came to 2 bases and at J to 3 bases, leaving 11 bases not matched to a gene. The CDR3 has 16 residues. The CDR3, as DNA: TGTGCCTGGAGTCTGGGACAGGGAAATGTGGGCTACGAGCAGTACTTC. Translating it yields CAWSLGQGNVGYEQYF.

The genes are TRBV19 and TRBJ2-6; no clear D. The CDR3 runs to 15 residues. CDR1 is LNHDA, CDR2 SQIVND, per germline (reference sequence). The germline V and J ends were trimmed by 5 bases and 0 bases, with 8 bases remaining between them. The CDR3 sequence is CASSVLFSGANVLTF. In nucleotides, the CDR3 is TGTGCCAGTAGTGTGTTGTTCTCTGGGGCCAACGTCCTGACTTTC. Filled out from reference TRBV19 and TRBJ2-6, the complete variable domain reads DGGITQSPKYLFRKEGQNVTLSCEQNLNHDAMYWYRQDPGQGLRLIYYSQIVNDFQKGDIAEGYSVSREKKESFPLTVTSAQKNPTAFYLCASSVLFSGANVLTFGAGSRLTVL.

This sequence joins TRBV24-1 and TRBJ2-3; no definite D call. The CDR3 covers 13 residues. The V gene's germline CDR1 is KGHDR and CDR2 SFDVKD. V dropped 10 bases and J dropped 2 bases, with 12 bases sitting between them. Here the CDR3 DNA reads TGTGCCACGAGTAGACCCCCCACAGATACGCAGTATTTT. Translation gives CATSRPPTDTQYF.

V is TRBV7-9 and J is TRBJ2-1; 13 bases align to TRBD2. J lost 0 bases, V lost 5 bases, and 10 bases had no gene match. Germline values: CDR1 SEHNR, CDR2 FQNEAQ (reference sequence). The CDR3 is 19 residues long. In nucleotides, the CDR3 is TGTGCCAGCAGCCGCCGGACTAGCGGGAGCCCAAGCTCCTACAATGAGCAGTTCTTC. It codes for CASSRRTSGSPSSYNEQFF.

V gene TRBV7-9 combines with J gene TRBJ2-2, with 8 nucleotides matching TRBD2. From germline, CDR1 is SEHNR and CDR2 FQNEAQ (reference sequence). V was clipped by 3 bases and J by 6 bases; unmatched bases: 9. The CDR3 has 16 residues. CDR3 protein: CASSFPHPGGSGELFF. DNA for the CDR3: TGTGCCAGCAGCTTCCCACACCCGGGGGGGTCCGGGGAGCTGTTTTTT.

This chain joins TRBV7-2 and TRBJ1-2; tentatively, D is TRBD1 (6 bases). V was pared by 5 bases and J by 8 bases, with 21 bases between. In germline, CDR1 is SGHTA, CDR2 FQGNSA. The CDR3 length is 15 residues. The CDR3 spells CASSPQGIRGKGYTF. The CDR3 DNA reads TGTGCCAGCAGCCCCCAGGGGATAAGGGGGAAGGGCTACACCTTC.

The chain couples TRBV7-2 to TRBJ2-2; D is unclear. The CDR3 runs to 14 residues. V was trimmed by 5 bases and J by 2 bases, leaving 9 bases between them. The germline V gene has CDR1 SGHTA and CDR2 FQGNSA. The CDR3 nucleotides are TGTGCCAGCAGCCTCCACATAAACACCGGGGAGCTGTTTTTT. The encoded protein is CASSLHINTGELFF.

The chain joins TRBV4-2 to TRBJ2-3; TRBD2 agrees at 9 bases. The ends lost 0 bases at V and 0 bases at J; junction bases unmatched: 7. CDR1 is LGHNA, CDR2 YNFKEQ, per germline. CDR3 length: 18 residues. The CDR3 nucleotides read TGTGCCAGCAGCCAAGATGGAGGACTAGCGCAGAGCACAGATACGCAGTATTTT. This codes for CASSQDGGLAQSTDTQYF.

This chain joins TRBV6-6 and TRBJ1-5, with D perhaps matching TRBD1 (5 bases). Germline values: CDR1 MNHNY, CDR2 SVGAGI (reference sequence). Trimming cost V 8 bases and J 4 bases, with 15 bases left between them. The CDR3 runs 14 residues. The CDR3 bases are TGTGCCAGCGCCTCCCGAGGGGTAAATCAGCCCCAGCATTTT. This gives the protein CASASRGVNQPQHF.

There are a few counts of this clone. The chain combines TRBV5-1 with TRBJ1-5; 7 nucleotides match TRBD1. Trimming took 0 bases from V and 0 from J; bases not matched to a gene: 0. CDR1 is SGHRS, CDR2 YFSETQ, per germline. This CDR3 has 15 residues. The chain's CDR3 is CASSLGDSSNQPQHF. For the CDR3, the DNA is TGCGCCAGCAGCTTGGGGGACAGTAGCAATCAGCCCCAGCATTTT.

V usage is TRBV7-9 and J usage is TRBJ1-2; 10 nucleotides line up with TRBD1. Germline CDR1 SEHNR, CDR2 FQNEAQ (reference sequence). The CDR3 length is 12 residues. Trimming cost V 6 bases and J 7 bases; bases outside gene matches: 2. CDR3 in amino acids: CASSRDRGGYTF. The CDR3 DNA follows: TGTGCCAGCAGTCGGGACAGGGGTGGCTACACCTTC.

The chain recombines TRBV9 with TRBJ2-5, with 7 bases matching TRBD2. Per the germline V gene, CDR1 is SGDLS and CDR2 is YYNGEE. V trimming: 0 bases; J trimming: 4 bases; junction bases outside the gene matches: 3. This CDR3 is built from 14 residues. CDR3 loop: CASSVDGGRETQYF. The CDR3 coding sequence is TGTGCCAGCAGCGTAGACGGGGGGAGAGAGACCCAGTACTTC.

This clone is a singleton in its sample. The rearrangement links TRBV19 to TRBJ2-2; TRBD1 aligns across 10 bases. The junction had 13 bases not matched to a gene; V was cut back by 6 bases and J by 6 bases. Germline V gives CDR1 LNHDA, CDR2 SQIVND (reference sequence). This CDR3 has 17 amino acids. The CDR3 is CASSESTGGRSAGELFF. Written as DNA, the CDR3 is TGTGCCAGTAGCGAATCGACAGGGGGCCGGTCGGCCGGGGAGCTGTTTTTT. Variable domain in full (rest from reference TRBV19 and TRBJ2-2): DGGITQSPKYLFRKEGQNVTLSCEQNLNHDAMYWYRQDPGQGLRLIYYSQIVNDFQKGDIAEGYSVSREKKESFPLTVTSAQKNPTAFYLCASSESTGGRSAGELFFGEGSRLTVL.

A remark on this clone: Distinct nucleotide sequences in the sample also encode this CDR3. The CDR3 region is CAWSRQGGTEAFF. In DNA, the CDR3 is TGTGCCTGGAGCCGACAGGGTGGGACTGAAGCTTTCTTT. The chain has TRBV30 and TRBJ1-1; the match to TRBD1 covers 7 bases. In germline, CDR1 is GTSNPN, CDR2 SVGIG (reference sequence). The trim removed 3 bases at V and 5 bases at J, leaving 6 bases unmatched. The CDR3 loop spans 13 amino acids.

V is TRBV10-1 and J is TRBJ2-1; D not resolved. The CDR3 loop spans 13 amino acids. Germline V lookup: CDR1 WNHNN, CDR2 SYGVQD (reference sequence). Deletions cut 3 bases from V and 5 bases from J, with 8 bases between. The CDR3 protein is CASSDRMDNEQFF. CDR3 coding DNA: TGCGCCAGCAGTGATAGGATGGACAATGAGCAGTTCTTC.

The V and J genes are TRBV18 and TRBJ1-1; no firm D call. Deletions cut 4 bases from V and 11 bases from J, with 17 bases between. The CDR3 sequence is 13 residues long. Looked up from germline, CDR1 is KGHSH and CDR2 is LQKENI. CDR3 in DNA: TGTGCCAGCTCACTCTCAGCCATTCCCGGGGCTTTCTTT. Its protein is CASSLSAIPGAFF.

The gene calls are TRBV2 and TRBJ2-3; D uncertain. Germline loops: CDR1 SNHLY, CDR2 FYNNEI. The CDR3 totals 13 residues. Trimming took off 7 bases at V and 5 bases at J, with 13 bases between the two ends. This CDR3 reads CASIRLSGDTQYF. The DNA for the CDR3 is TGTGCCAGCATTCGTCTTTCGGGAGATACGCAGTATTTT.

The chain is built from TRBV30 and TRBJ1-2; TRBD1 is a possible D gene (5 bases). Trimming removed 2 bases from V and 3 bases from J, with 13 bases in between. CDR1 and CDR2 (germline): GTSNPN, SVGIG (reference sequence). The CDR3 has 14 residues. CDR3 sequence: CAWSLRARDYGYTF. The CDR3 DNA sequence: TGTGCCTGGAGTTTAAGGGCCAGGGACTATGGCTACACCTTC.